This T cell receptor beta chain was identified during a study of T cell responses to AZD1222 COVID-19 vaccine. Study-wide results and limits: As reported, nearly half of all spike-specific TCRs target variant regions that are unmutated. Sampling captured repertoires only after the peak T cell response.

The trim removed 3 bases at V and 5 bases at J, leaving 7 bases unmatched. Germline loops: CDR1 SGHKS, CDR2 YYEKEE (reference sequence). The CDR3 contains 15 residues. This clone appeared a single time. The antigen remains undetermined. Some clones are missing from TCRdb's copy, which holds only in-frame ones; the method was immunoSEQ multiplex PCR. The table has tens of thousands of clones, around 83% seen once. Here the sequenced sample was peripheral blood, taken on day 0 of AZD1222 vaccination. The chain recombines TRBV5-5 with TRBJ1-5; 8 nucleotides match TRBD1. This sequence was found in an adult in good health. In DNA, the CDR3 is TGTGCCAGCAGCTCGGGGACAGGAGGGTATCAGCCCCAGCATTTT. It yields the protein CASSSGTGGYQPQHF.